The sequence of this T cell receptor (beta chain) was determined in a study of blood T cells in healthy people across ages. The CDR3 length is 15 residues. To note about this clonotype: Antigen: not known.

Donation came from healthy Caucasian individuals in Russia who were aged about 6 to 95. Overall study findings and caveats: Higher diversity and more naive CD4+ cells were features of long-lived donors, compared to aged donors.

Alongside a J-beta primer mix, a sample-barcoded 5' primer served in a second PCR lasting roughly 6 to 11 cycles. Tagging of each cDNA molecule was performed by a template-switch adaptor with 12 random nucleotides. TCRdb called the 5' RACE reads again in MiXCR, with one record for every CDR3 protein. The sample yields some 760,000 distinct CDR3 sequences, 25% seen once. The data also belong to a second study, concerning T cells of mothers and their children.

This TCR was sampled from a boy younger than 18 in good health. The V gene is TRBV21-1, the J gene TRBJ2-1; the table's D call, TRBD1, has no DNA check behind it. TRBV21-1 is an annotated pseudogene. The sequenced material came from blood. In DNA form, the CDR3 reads TGTGCCAGCATCCTACTGGTTGACAGAAACAATGAGCAGTTCTTC. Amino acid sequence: CASILLVDRNNEQFF.